This TCR beta chain appears in the sequencing data of a study of blood T cells in healthy people across ages. Details on this clonotype: Its target is not known.

Study results and caveats: Naive and antigen-experienced cells could not be conclusively compared, given unsorted PBMCs. The CMV status of each donor remained undetermined, and this could have confounded shifts in expanded clonotypes.

V was clipped by 3 bases and J by 7 bases, with 12 bases between them. Germline V gives CDR1 DFQATT, CDR2 SNEGSKA (reference sequence). CDR3 length: 12 amino acids. Primers used in a second PCR of roughly 6 to 12 cycles were a sample-barcoded 5' primer and a J-beta primer mix. One entry per CDR3 protein results from TCRdb running MiXCR on the 5' RACE reads. The table shows about 680,000 distinct CDR3 sequences, with around half occurring only once. The chain uses TRBV20-1 and TRBJ1-2; no clear D. The source is a woman aged 60-70 years in good health. Source material: blood. In DNA, the CDR3 is TGCAGTGCTAGGACCAATAATCGTGGCTACACCTTC. It encodes CSARTNNRGYTF.